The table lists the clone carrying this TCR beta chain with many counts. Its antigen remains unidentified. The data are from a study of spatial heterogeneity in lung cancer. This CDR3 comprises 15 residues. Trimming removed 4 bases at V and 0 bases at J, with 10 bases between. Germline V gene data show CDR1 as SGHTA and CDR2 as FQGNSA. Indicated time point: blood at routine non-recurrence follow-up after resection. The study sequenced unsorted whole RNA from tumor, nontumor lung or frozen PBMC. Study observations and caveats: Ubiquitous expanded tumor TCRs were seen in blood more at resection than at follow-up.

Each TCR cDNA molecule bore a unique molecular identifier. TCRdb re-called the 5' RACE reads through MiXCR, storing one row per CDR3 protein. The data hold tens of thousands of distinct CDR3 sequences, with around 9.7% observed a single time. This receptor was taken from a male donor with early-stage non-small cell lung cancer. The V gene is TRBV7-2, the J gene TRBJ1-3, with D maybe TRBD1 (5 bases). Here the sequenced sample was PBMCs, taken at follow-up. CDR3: CASSSGLLSGNTIYF. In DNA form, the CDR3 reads TGTGCCAGCAGCTCGGGACTGCTCTCTGGAAACACCATATATTTT.